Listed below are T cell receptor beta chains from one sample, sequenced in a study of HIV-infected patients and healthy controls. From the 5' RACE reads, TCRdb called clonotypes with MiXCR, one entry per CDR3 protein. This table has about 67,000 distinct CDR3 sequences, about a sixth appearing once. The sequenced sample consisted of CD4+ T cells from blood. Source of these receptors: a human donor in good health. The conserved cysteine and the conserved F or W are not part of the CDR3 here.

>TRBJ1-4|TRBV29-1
SADRGNNEKLF
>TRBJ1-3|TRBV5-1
ASSLAEPGNTIY
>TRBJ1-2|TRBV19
ASTPRANYGYT
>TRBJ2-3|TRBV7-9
ASSLVALGGRFTDTQY
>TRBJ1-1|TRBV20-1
SAGGARSPLNTEAF
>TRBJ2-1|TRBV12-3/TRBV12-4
ASSDVAGSSYNEQF
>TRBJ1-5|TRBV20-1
SAIATSNQPQH
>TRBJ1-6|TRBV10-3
AISELERANSPLH
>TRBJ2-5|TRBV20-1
SATPRIAAVQETQY
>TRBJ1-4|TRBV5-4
ASSSATGSHEKLF
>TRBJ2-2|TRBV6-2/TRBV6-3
ASSYSVGELF
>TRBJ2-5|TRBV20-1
SARSAGTGLVETQY
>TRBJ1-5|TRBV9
ASSVAGQSGQPQH
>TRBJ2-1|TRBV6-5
ASSPGEGGYNEQF
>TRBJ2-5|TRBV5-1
ASSLRRGQETQY
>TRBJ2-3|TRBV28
ASSSPGLPDTQY
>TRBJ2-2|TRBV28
ASRGPSGANTGELF
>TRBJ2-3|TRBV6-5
ASSYALGGTDTQY
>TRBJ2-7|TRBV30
AWGGRAHEQY
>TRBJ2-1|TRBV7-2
ASSFVNRYNEQF
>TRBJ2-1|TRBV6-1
ASSRGDNEQF
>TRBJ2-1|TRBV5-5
ASSPKYEQF
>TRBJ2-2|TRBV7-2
ASSQPQGSRTGELF
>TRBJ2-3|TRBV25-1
ASSDAGGKDTQY
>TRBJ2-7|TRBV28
ASSLPGGRRYEQY
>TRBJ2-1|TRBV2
ASSRLGLNNEQF
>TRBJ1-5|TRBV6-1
ASRRTRAEGGKPQH
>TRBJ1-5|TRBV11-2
ASSLAEHQPQH
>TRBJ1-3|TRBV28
ASRGDRGGNTIY
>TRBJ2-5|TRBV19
ASSPGTSGAYQETQY
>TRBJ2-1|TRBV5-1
ASSSAGRDEQF
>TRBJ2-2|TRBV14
ASSHSSQRAGELF
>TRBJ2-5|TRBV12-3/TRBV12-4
ASSTAINRGTQY
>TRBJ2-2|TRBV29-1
SVEDRGISAGELF
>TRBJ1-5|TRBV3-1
ASSQDEGLGQPQH
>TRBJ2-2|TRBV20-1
SARVQVTGELF
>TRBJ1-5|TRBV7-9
ASSLDSGKPQH
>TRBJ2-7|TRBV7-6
ASSLTLPIGRGEQY
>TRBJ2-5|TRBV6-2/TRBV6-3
ASRPSLTVSQETQY
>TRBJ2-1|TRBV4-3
ASSPSGTSGRNEQF